The next 23 T cell receptor beta chains were all read from a single sample in a study of blood T cell repertoires in COVID-19. Data came from immunoSEQ multiplex PCR; TCRdb stores just in-frame clones and leaves some out. The sample has 150,000 to 200,000 clones; around four fifths are singletons. Material for sequencing was peripheral blood. These receptors came from a man aged 65 to 85 with acute or convalescent COVID-19.

The CDR3 protein is CASSALTSSETQYF. DNA for the CDR3: TGTGCCAGCAGCGCCCTAACTAGCTCCGAGACCCAGTACTTC. The chain is built from TRBV9 and TRBJ2-5, with a possible D match to TRBD2 (6 bases). The CDR3 sequence is 14 residues long. Between the trimmed V and J ends, which lost 3 bases and 5 bases, there was a span of 14 bases. Germline CDR1 and CDR2: SGDLS and YYNGEE.

The chain links TRBV11-2 to TRBJ2-1; 11 bases match TRBD2. The CDR3 runs 18 residues. CDR1 and CDR2 (germline): SGHAT, FQNNGV. The ends lost 5 bases at V and 0 bases at J; junction bases unmatched: 9. The CDR3 nucleotides are TGTGCCAGCAGCCGCACTACTAGCGGGGGCCCCTCCTACAATGAGCAGTTCTTC. Its translation is CASSRTTSGGPSYNEQFF. The variable domain in full, with the rest retrieved from reference TRBV11-2 and TRBJ2-1, is EAGVAQSPRYKIIEKRQSVAFWCNPISGHATLYWYQQILGQGPKLLIQFQNNGVVDDSQLPKDRFSAERLKGVDSTLKIQPAKLEDSAVYLCASSRTTSGGPSYNEQFFGPGTRLTVL.

This clone came up once. One end of the junction varies from germline; a read error may be responsible. The CDR3 is CASRIGSGNTGELFF. The CDR3 DNA follows: TGTGCCAGTAGGATAGGTTCGGGGAACACCGGGGAGCTGTTTTTT. The chain employs TRBV19 and TRBJ2-2; D call uncertain. This CDR3 has 15 amino acids. Germline CDR1 and CDR2: LNHDA and SQIVND (reference sequence).

This clone was observed a single time. J is TRBJ2-7 and V is TRBV13; a possible D gene is TRBD2 (7 bases). Germline V lookup: CDR1 PRHDT, CDR2 FYEKMQ (reference sequence). The ends were cut back, 5 bases at V and 5 bases at J, with 13 bases in the middle. The CDR3 sequence is 13 residues long. This CDR3 reads CASSPLRGHEQYF. In nucleotides, the CDR3 is TGTGCCAGCAGCCCGCTGCGGGGGCACGAGCAGTACTTC.

This clone was recorded once. The CDR3: CASRGLGLAGGNEQFF. The CDR3 DNA is TGTGCCAGCAGAGGCCTGGGACTAGCGGGGGGTAATGAGCAGTTCTTC. The chain has TRBV28 and TRBJ2-1; 15 positions match TRBD2. CDR3 size: 16 residues. Losses at the gene ends were 6 bases for V and 7 bases for J; bases not matched to a gene: 7. The germline V gene has CDR1 MDHEN and CDR2 SYDVKM. Together with reference TRBV28 and TRBJ2-1, the CDR3 gives the full variable domain: DVKVTQSSRYLVKRTGEKVFLECVQDMDHENMFWYRQDPGLGLRLIYFSYDVKMKEKGDIPEGYSVSREKKERFSLILESASTNQTSMYLCASRGLGLAGGNEQFFGPGTRLTVL.

The chain is built from TRBV6-5 and TRBJ1-5; tentatively, D is TRBD1 (5 bases). Germline CDR1 and CDR2: MNHEY and SVGAGI. The CDR3 length is 12 residues. Trimming stripped 10 bases from V and 8 bases from J, with 15 bases between. CDR3 in amino acids: CAISDRLKPQHF. In DNA form, the CDR3 reads TGTGCCATCTCCGACAGACTTAAGCCCCAGCATTTT.

The J gene is TRBJ2-7, the V gene TRBV27; a possible D gene is TRBD2 (5 bases). The V end lost 5 bases, the J end lost 6 bases, and 20 bases lay between the germline ends. The CDR3 contains 15 residues. Germline V CDR1 and CDR2: MNHEY, SMNVEV (reference sequence). CDR3 in DNA: TGTGCCAGCAGTGTACCCGGGGTCCGGTTGGTCGAGCAGTACTTC. This translates into CASSVPGVRLVEQYF.

The V and J genes are TRBV13 and TRBJ2-5, with 16 bases fitting TRBD2. The germline V gene has CDR1 PRHDT and CDR2 FYEKMQ (reference sequence). This CDR3 region has 17 residues. The V gene end was trimmed by 5 bases and the J gene end by 5 bases; junction bases not matched to a gene: 8. The CDR3 is CASSNSGTSGGAETQYF. CDR3 nucleotide sequence: TGTGCCAGCAGCAACTCCGGGACTAGCGGGGGGGCGGAGACCCAGTACTTC.

The chain has TRBV14 and TRBJ2-5, with 9 nucleotides matching TRBD1. Trimming at V came to 5 bases and at J to 6 bases, leaving 4 bases not matched to a gene. Germline loops: CDR1 SGHDN, CDR2 FVKESK. CDR3 length equals 13 residues. The DNA for the CDR3 is TGTGCCAGCAGCGAACAGGGGGCACAGACCCAGTACTTC. Its translation is CASSEQGAQTQYF.

The rearrangement links TRBV5-4 to TRBJ1-6; TRBD1 agrees at 7 bases. Germline V lookup: CDR1 SGHNT, CDR2 YYREEE (reference sequence). J was trimmed by 6 bases and V by 4 bases; bases with no gene match: 7. This CDR3 contains 15 residues. The CDR3 coding sequence is TGTGCCAGCAGCGCGACAGGGTCGGGTAATTCACCCCTCCACTTT. Protein sequence: CASSATGSGNSPLHF.

The chain carries TRBV2 and TRBJ1-1, with TRBD1 matching over 8 bases. CDR3 length: 13 residues. J lost 5 bases, V lost 11 bases, and 10 bases had no gene match. Germline-derived CDR1 and CDR2 are SNHLY and FYNNEI. CDR3 loop: CAGDRGPETEAFF. CDR3 in DNA: TGTGCCGGAGACAGGGGCCCGGAGACTGAAGCTTTCTTT.

The chain uses TRBV7-9 and TRBJ2-7; the match to TRBD2 covers 14 bases. Germline assignment: CDR1 SEHNR and CDR2 FQNEAQ (reference sequence). Germline trimming cut 10 bases from V and 1 base from J; bases unmatched to any gene: 6. CDR3 size: 15 residues. CDR3 nucleotides: TGTGCCACCGGGACTAGCGGGGGATCTTCCTACGAGCAGTACTTC. The encoded protein is CATGTSGGSSYEQYF.

On this clone: A much larger clone lies a single base off, so this may be a read error. The J gene is TRBJ1-3, the V gene TRBV6-5; D call uncertain. Trimming cost V 6 bases and J 7 bases, with 10 bases left between them. Germline V gene lookup returns CDR1 MNHEY and CDR2 SVGAGI. The length of the CDR3 is 12 residues. The CDR3 protein is CASRSPGNTIYF. For the CDR3, the DNA is TGTGCCAGCAGGAGTCCCGGGAACACCATATATTTT.

The genes are TRBV6-5 and TRBJ1-1; possible D gene TRBD1, 5 bases. Per the germline V gene, CDR1 is MNHEY and CDR2 is SVGAGI. V dropped 5 bases and J dropped 0 bases, with 10 bases sitting between them. This CDR3 has 14 amino acids. The CDR3 region is CASSQTAMNTEAFF. CDR3 coding DNA: TGTGCCAGCAGTCAGACAGCGATGAACACTGAAGCTTTCTTT.

This rearrangement joins TRBV27 to TRBJ2-5; D is undetermined. The CDR3 has 14 residues. The germline V gene has CDR1 MNHEY and CDR2 SMNVEV (reference sequence). V lost 6 bases to trimming and J lost 5 bases, with 16 bases between them. The CDR3 here is CASSPRSILETQYF. CDR3 nucleotides: TGTGCCAGCAGCCCTCGGTCTATTTTGGAGACCCAGTACTTC.

This chain uses TRBV7-6 with TRBJ2-3; TRBD2 matches at 12 bases. Looked up from germline, CDR1 is SGHVS and CDR2 is FNYEAQ. This CDR3 region has 17 residues. V lost 2 bases, J lost 3 bases, and 6 bases stayed unmatched. CDR3 nucleotide sequence: TGTGCCAGCAGCTTACTAGCGGGGGGGCTGGGGACAGATACGCAGTATTTT. Its translation is CASSLLAGGLGTDTQYF. Full variable domain (missing parts from reference TRBV7-6 and TRBJ2-3): GAGVSQSPRYKVTKRGQDVALRCDPISGHVSLYWYRQALGQGPEFLTYFNYEAQQDKSGLPNDRFSAERPEGSISTLTIQRTEQRDSAMYRCASSLLAGGLGTDTQYFGPGTRLTVL.

The CDR3 sequence: CASSKGSRDWNTEAFF. The CDR3 nucleotides are TGTGCCAGCAGCAAAGGGAGCCGGGACTGGAACACTGAAGCTTTCTTT. The chain carries TRBV21-1 and TRBJ1-1. TRBV21-1 is a known pseudogene. The CDR3 runs to 16 residues.

This chain uses TRBV6-5 with TRBJ1-2, with D perhaps TRBD1 (5 bases). CDR1 and CDR2 from the germline V gene are MNHEY and SVGAGI. The CDR3 runs 15 residues. The V gene lost 2 bases and the J gene lost 2 bases, with 12 bases spanning the gap. CDR3 in amino acids: CASSYPDRPNYGYTF. CDR3 nucleotide sequence: TGTGCCAGCAGTTACCCAGACAGACCCAACTATGGCTACACCTTC.

J is TRBJ2-1 and V is TRBV5-4; D is perhaps TRBD1 (5 bases). With 3 bases removed from V and 8 bases from J, the gap between germline ends came to 9 bases. The V gene's germline CDR1 is SGHNT and CDR2 YYREEE (reference sequence). The CDR3 is made up of 12 amino acids. The CDR3 loop is CASSSQGYEQFF. The CDR3 DNA sequence: TGTGCCAGCAGCTCCCAGGGATATGAGCAGTTCTTC. Using reference TRBV5-4 and TRBJ2-1 for the parts outside the CDR3, the full variable domain is ETGVTQSPTHLIKTRGQQVTLRCSSQSGHNTVSWYQQALGQGPQFIFQYYREEENGRGNFPPRFSGLQFPNYSSELNVNALELDDSALYLCASSSQGYEQFFGPGTRLTVL.

V gene TRBV24-1 combines with J gene TRBJ2-3; 11 positions agree with TRBD2. The CDR3 runs 19 residues. The ends lost 2 bases at V and 6 bases at J; junction bases unmatched: 15. Germline V CDR1 and CDR2: KGHDR, SFDVKD. The CDR3 coding sequence is TGTGCCACCAGTGATTCGAGAAATACCCGACTAGCGGGAAGGGATACGCAGTATTTT. Translated: CATSDSRNTRLAGRDTQYF.

The chain is built from TRBV6-1 and TRBJ1-5, with 9 bases fitting TRBD1. Looked up from germline, CDR1 is MNHNS and CDR2 is SASEGT. The CDR3 is 17 residues long. With V trimmed by 3 bases and J by 2 bases, 8 bases remained unmatched. Here the CDR3 reads CASSERGDRAGNQPQHF. CDR3 sequence (DNA): TGTGCCAGCAGTGAGCGGGGGGACAGGGCAGGCAATCAGCCCCAGCATTTT.

The chain recombines TRBV7-2 with TRBJ2-5; D not certain. Germline values: CDR1 SGHTA, CDR2 FQGNSA. The CDR3 extends over 14 amino acids. Trimming removed 2 bases from V and 3 bases from J, with 10 bases in between. The CDR3 DNA sequence: TGTGCCAGCAGCTTACCGACATTGGAAGAGACCCAGTACTTC. Protein sequence: CASSLPTLEETQYF.

CDR3 loop: CATSRGGQGENTGELFF. The CDR3 nucleotides read TGTGCCACCAGCAGGGGAGGACAGGGGGAGAACACCGGGGAGCTGTTTTTT. V is TRBV15 and J is TRBJ2-2, with TRBD1 matching over 10 bases. Germline V CDR1 and CDR2: LNHNV, YYDKDF (reference sequence). CDR3 size: 17 residues. The J segment lost 1 base and the V segment lost 3 bases, leaving 5 bases of the junction unmatched. Combining the CDR3 with reference TRBV15 and TRBJ2-2 gives the whole variable domain DAMVIQNPRYQVTQFGKPVTLSCSQTLNHNVMYWYQQKSSQAPKLLFHYYDKDFNNEADTPDNFQSRRPNTSFCFLDIRSPGLGDTAMYLCATSRGGQGENTGELFFGEGSRLTVL.